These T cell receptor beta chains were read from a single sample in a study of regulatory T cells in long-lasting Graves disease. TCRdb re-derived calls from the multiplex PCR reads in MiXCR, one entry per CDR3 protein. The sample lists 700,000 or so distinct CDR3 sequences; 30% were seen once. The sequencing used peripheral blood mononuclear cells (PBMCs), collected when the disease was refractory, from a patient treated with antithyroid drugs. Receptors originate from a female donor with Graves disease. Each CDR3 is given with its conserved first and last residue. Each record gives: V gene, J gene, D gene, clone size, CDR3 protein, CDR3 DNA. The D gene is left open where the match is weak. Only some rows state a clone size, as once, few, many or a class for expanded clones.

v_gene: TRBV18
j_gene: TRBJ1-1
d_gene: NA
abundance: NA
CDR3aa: CASSPPLGENTEAFF
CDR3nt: TGTGCCAGCTCACCACCGTTAGGGGAGAACACTGAAGCTTTCTTT

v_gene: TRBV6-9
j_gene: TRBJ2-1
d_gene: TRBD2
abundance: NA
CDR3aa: CASSLASGRAFEFF
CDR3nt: TGTGCCAGCAGTTTGGCCAGCGGGAGGGCCTTTGAGTTCTTC

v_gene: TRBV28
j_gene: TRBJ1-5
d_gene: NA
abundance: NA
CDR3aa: CASNRARSNQPQHF
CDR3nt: TGTGCCAGCAACAGGGCGCGCAGCAATCAGCCCCAGCATTTT

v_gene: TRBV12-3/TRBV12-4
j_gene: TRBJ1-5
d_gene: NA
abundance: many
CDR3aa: CASSFQGFQPQHF
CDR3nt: TGTGCCAGCAGTTTTCAGGGGTTTCAGCCCCAGCATTTT

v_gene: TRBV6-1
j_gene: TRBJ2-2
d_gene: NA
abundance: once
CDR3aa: CASRFYGGELFF
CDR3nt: TGTGCCAGCAGGTTTTACGGCGGGGAGCTGTTTTTT

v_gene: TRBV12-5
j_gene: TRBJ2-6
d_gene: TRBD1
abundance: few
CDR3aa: CASGLPTGAGANVLTF
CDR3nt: TGTGCTAGTGGTTTACCGACAGGGGCTGGGGCCAACGTCCTGACTTTC

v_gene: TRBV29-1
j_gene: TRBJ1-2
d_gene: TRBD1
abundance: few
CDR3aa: CSVEDRGVSGYTF
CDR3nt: TGCAGCGTGGAGGACAGGGGGGTATCTGGCTACACCTTC

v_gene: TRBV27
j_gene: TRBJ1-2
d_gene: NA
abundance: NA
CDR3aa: CASSLSPPGSGYTF
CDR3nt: TGTGCCAGCAGTTTATCACCGCCGGGATCTGGCTACACCTTC

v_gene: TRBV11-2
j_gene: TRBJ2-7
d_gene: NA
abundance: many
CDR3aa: CASSRAGYEQYF
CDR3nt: TGTGCCAGCAGTCGTGCAGGCTACGAGCAGTACTTC

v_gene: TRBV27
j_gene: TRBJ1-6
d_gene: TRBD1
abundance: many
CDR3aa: CASSPTGSSYNSPLHF
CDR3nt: TGTGCCAGCAGTCCGACAGGGAGCTCCTATAATTCACCCCTCCACTTT

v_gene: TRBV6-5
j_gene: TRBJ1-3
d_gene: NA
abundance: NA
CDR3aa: CASSYSGPSSGNTIYF
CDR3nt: TGTGCCAGCAGTTACTCTGGACCGAGCTCTGGAAACACCATATATTTT

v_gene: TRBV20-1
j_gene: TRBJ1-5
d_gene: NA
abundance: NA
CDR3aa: CSASDNSNQPQHF
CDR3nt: TGCAGTGCTAGTGACAATAGCAATCAGCCCCAGCATTTT

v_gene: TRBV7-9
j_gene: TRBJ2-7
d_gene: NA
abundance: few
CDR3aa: CASSLDFSSYEQYF
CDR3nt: TGTGCCAGCAGCTTAGATTTCAGCTCCTACGAGCAGTACTTC

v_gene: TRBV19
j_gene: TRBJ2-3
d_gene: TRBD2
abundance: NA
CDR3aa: CASSIQLATDTQYF
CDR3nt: TGTGCCAGTAGTATACAACTAGCGACAGATACGCAGTATTTT

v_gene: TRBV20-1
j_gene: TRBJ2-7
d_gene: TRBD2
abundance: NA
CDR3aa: CSARELASGAYKQYF
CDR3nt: TGCAGTGCTAGAGAACTGGCTAGCGGAGCCTACAAGCAGTACTTC

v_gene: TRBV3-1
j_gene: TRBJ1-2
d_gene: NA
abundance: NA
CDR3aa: CASSRGLNGYTF
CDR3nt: TGTGCCAGCAGCCGCGGACTCAATGGCTACACCTTC

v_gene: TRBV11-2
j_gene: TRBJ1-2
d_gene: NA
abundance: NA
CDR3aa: CASTPSEGKGGYTF
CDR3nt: TGTGCCAGCACCCCTTCCGAGGGTAAGGGTGGCTACACCTTC

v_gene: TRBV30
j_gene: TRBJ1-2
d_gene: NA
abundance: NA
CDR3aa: CAWSGYLNYGYTF
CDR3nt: TGTGCCTGGAGTGGATACTTAAACTATGGCTACACCTTC

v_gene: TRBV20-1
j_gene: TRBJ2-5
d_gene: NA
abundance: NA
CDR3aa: CSARAGDETQYF
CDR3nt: TGCAGTGCTAGGGCGGGTGACGAGACCCAGTACTTC

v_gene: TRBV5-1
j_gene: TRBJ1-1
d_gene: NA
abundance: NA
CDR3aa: CASKDRERPGGTEAFF
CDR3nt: TGCGCCAGCAAGGACCGGGAGCGACCTGGCGGCACTGAAGCTTTCTTT

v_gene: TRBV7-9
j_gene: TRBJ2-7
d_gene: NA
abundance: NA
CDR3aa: CASSLGFLGGFSYEQYF
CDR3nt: TGTGCCAGCAGCTTAGGGTTCCTCGGGGGATTTTCCTACGAGCAGTACTTC

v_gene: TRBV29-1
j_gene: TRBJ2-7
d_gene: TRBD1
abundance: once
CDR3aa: CSVATGSYEQYF
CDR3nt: TGCAGCGTGGCGACAGGGTCCTACGAGCAGTACTTC

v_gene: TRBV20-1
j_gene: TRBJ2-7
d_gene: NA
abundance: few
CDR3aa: CSAESLAQNEQYF
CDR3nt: TGCAGTGCCGAATCGCTAGCCCAAAACGAGCAGTACTTC

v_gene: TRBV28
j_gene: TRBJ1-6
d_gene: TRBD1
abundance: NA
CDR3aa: CASSLSSPGQGSYNSPLHF
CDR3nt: TGTGCCAGCAGTTTATCCTCCCCGGGACAGGGGTCCTATAATTCACCCCTCCACTTT

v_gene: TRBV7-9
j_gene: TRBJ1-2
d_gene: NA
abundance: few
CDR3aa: CASSHGVVGGYTF
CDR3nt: TGTGCCAGCAGCCACGGAGTCGTAGGTGGCTACACCTTC

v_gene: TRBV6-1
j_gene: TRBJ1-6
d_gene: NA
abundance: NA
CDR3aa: CASTFGGVGSYNSPLHF
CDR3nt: TGTGCCAGCACTTTCGGAGGAGTCGGGTCCTATAATTCACCCCTCCACTTT

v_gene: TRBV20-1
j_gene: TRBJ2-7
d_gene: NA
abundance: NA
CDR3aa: CSARRGGPAYEQYF
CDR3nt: TGCAGTGCTAGGAGGGGCGGGCCGGCCTACGAGCAGTACTTC

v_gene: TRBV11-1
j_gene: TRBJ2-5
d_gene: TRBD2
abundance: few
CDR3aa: CASSYEAGATQYF
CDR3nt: TGTGCCAGCAGCTATGAAGCGGGAGCGACCCAGTACTTC

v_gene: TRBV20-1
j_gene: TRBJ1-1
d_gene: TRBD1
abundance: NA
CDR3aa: CSVKDRGLAEAFF
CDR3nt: TGCAGTGTGAAGGACAGGGGGTTGGCTGAAGCTTTCTTT

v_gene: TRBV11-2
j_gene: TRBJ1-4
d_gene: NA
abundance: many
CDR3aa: CASRSGGEKLFF
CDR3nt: TGTGCCAGCAGGTCAGGAGGTGAAAAACTGTTTTTT

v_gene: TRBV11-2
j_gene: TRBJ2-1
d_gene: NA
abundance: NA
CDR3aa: CASILGVEGEQFF
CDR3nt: TGTGCCAGCATCCTGGGGGTCGAGGGGGAGCAGTTCTTC

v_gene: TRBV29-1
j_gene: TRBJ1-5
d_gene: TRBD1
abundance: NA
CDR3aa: CSVGQGMDQPQHF
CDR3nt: TGCAGCGTCGGACAGGGGATGGATCAGCCCCAGCATTTT

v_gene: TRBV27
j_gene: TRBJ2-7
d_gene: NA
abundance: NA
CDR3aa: CASSFLSPLGEYEQYF
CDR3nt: TGTGCCAGCAGTTTCCTGTCACCCCTGGGGGAGTACGAGCAGTACTTC

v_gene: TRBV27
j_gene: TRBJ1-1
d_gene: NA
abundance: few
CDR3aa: CASSLSLGATTEAFF
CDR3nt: TGTGCCAGCAGTTTATCGTTGGGGGCGACCACTGAAGCTTTCTTT

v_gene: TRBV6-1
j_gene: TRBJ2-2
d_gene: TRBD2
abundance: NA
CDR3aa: CASSLSSGGGNTGELFF
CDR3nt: TGTGCCAGCAGTCTCTCCAGCGGGGGAGGGAACACCGGGGAGCTGTTTTTT

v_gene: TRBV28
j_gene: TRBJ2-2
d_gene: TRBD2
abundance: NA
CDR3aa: CASGPLREDQAGELFF
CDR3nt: TGTGCCAGCGGTCCGTTGCGGGAGGATCAGGCCGGGGAGCTGTTTTTT

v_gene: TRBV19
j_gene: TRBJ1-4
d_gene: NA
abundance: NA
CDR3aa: CASSIGRRDREKLFF
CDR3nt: TGTGCCAGTAGTATAGGCCGCAGGGATAGGGAAAAACTGTTTTTT

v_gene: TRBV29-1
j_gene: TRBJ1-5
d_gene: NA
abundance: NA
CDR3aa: CSVVIGGNQPQHF
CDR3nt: TGCAGCGTTGTCATAGGTGGCAATCAGCCCCAGCATTTT

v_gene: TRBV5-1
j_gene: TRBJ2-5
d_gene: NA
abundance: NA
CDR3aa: CASRLGSQETQYF
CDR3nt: TGCGCCAGCAGGTTGGGGAGCCAAGAGACCCAGTACTTC

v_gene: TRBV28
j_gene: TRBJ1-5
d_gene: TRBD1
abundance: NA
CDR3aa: CASRAGTGPNGPQHF
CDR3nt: TGTGCCAGCAGGGCCGGGACAGGGCCGAATGGGCCCCAGCATTTT

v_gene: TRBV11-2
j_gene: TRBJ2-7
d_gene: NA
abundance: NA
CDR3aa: CASSSRALRPEQYF
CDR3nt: TGTGCCAGCAGCTCCCGGGCCCTTCGGCCCGAGCAGTACTTC

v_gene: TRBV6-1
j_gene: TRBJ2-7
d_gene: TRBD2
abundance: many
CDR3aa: CASSPPGLAAYEQYF
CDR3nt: TGTGCCAGCAGTCCGCCGGGACTAGCGGCCTACGAGCAGTACTTC

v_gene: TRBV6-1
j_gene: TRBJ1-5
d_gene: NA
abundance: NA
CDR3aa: CASSDSRGKNQPQHF
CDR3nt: TGTGCCAGCAGTGACTCCAGGGGCAAGAATCAGCCCCAGCATTTT

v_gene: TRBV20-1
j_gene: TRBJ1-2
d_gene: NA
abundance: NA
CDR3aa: CSASPSGGFSYGYTF
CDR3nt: TGCAGTGCTAGCCCATCTGGGGGCTTCTCCTATGGCTACACCTTC

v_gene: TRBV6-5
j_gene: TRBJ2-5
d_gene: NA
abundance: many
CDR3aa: CASSYSLQGYQETQYF
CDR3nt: TGTGCCAGCAGTTACTCCCTCCAGGGATACCAAGAGACCCAGTACTTC

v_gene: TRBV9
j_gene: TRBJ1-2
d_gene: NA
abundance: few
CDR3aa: CASSVEGPVSYGYTF
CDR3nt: TGTGCCAGCAGCGTAGAGGGGCCGGTGAGCTATGGCTACACCTTC

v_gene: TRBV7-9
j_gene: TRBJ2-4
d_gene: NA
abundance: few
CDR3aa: CASSAQGFTSKNIQYF
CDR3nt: TGTGCCAGCAGCGCACAGGGATTCACCAGCAAAAACATTCAGTACTTC

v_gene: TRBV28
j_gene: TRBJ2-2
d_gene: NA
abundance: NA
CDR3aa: CASSQVRLRGELFF
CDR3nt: TGTGCCAGCAGCCAAGTCAGACTACGCGGGGAGCTGTTTTTT

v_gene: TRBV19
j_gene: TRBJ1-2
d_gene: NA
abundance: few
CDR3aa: CASSGNIQGRRGYTF
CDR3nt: TGTGCCAGTAGTGGAAATATACAGGGTAGACGTGGCTACACCTTC

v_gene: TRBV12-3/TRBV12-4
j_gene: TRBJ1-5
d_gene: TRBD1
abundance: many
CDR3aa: CASRFGQDGNQPQHF
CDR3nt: TGTGCCAGCAGGTTCGGACAGGACGGCAATCAGCCCCAGCATTTT

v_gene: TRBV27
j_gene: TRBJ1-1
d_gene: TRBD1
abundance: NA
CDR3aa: CASSKGQVYMNTEAFF
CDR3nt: TGTGCCAGCAGTAAAGGACAGGTCTACATGAACACTGAAGCTTTCTTT

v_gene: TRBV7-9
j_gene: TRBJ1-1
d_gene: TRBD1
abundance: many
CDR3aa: CASSETGGTEAFF
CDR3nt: TGTGCCAGCAGCGAAACAGGGGGGACTGAAGCTTTCTTT

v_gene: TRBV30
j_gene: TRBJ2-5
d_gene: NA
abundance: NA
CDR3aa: CAWVKGSETQYF
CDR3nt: TGTGCCTGGGTAAAAGGGTCAGAGACCCAGTACTTC